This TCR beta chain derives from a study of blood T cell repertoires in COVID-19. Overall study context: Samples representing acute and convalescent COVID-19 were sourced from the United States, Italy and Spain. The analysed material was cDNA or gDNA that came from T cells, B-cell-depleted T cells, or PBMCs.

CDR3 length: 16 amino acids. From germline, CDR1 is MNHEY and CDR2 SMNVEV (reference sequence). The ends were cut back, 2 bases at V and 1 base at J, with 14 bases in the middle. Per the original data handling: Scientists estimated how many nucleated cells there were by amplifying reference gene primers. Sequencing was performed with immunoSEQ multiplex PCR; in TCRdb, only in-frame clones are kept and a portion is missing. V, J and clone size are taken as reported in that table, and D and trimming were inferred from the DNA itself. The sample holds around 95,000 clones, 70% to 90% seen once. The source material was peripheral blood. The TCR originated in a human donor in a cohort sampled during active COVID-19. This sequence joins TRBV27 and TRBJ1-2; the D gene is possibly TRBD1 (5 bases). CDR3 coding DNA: TGTGCCAGCAGTTTAAGAGGTGGGGGGAATAACTATGGCTACACCTTC. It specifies CASSLRGGGNNYGYTF.